The following is a T cell receptor (beta chain) sequence with its context. Data came from immunoSEQ multiplex PCR; TCRdb stores just in-frame clones and leaves some out. The sample comprises about 74,000 clones, around 74% of which are singletons, and 20% to 25% rests with the top ten. This sample is drawn from a study of blood T cell repertoires in COVID-19. Germline CDR1 reads SQVTM; CDR2 reads ANQGSEA. V was trimmed by 3 bases and J by 1 base, leaving 3 bases between them. The CDR3 consists of 11 residues. The source is a man in his 70s with acute or convalescent COVID-19. The chain links TRBV29-1 to TRBJ1-1; D is undetermined. Material: peripheral blood. DNA of the CDR3: TGCAGCGTTGAGCGGAACACTGAAGCTTTCTTT. Residues: CSVERNTEAFF.